The 28 T cell receptor beta chains in this list originate from one sample, sequenced in a study of T cell responses to AZD1222 COVID-19 vaccine. Produced via immunoSEQ multiplex PCR; TCRdb's table is partial and in-frame only. The top ten hold around 0.99% of the sample, which has 150,000 to 200,000 clones, under 95% seen once. This specimen was peripheral blood, taken 28 days after the second AZD1222 dose. The receptors here all came from an adult who received the AZD1222 COVID-19 vaccine.

This chain connects TRBV5-5 to TRBJ1-5, with D hard to call. Trimming cost V 3 bases and J 11 bases, with 27 bases left between them. CDR1 and CDR2 (germline): SGHKS, YYEKEE (reference sequence). The CDR3 runs 17 residues. The CDR3 is CASSSSVSGHYLGTQHF. DNA of the CDR3: TGTGCCAGCAGCTCATCGGTCTCGGGCCACTACCTAGGGACCCAGCATTTT.

About this clone: Compared with germline, one end of the junction differs, possibly owing to a read error. This rearrangement joins TRBV13 to TRBJ1-5, with D possibly matching TRBD1 (5 bases). Germline V gives CDR1 PRHDT, CDR2 FYEKMQ (reference sequence). The CDR3 length is 14 residues. DNA for the CDR3: TGTGCCAGCAGCCTAGGGACTGGCAATCAGCCCCAGCATTTT. This sequence encodes CASSLGTGNQPQHF.

The J gene is TRBJ1-5, the V gene TRBV27, with D maybe TRBD1 (5 bases). The CDR3 spans 13 residues. Germline lookup yields CDR1 MNHEY and CDR2 SMNVEV (reference sequence). V dropped 4 bases and J dropped 9 bases, with 13 bases sitting between them. In DNA form, the CDR3 reads TGTGCCAGCAGTTATGGGGGGGGGAGGCCCCAGCATTTT. It translates to CASSYGGGRPQHF.

V and J are TRBV27 and TRBJ1-2; D is possibly TRBD1 (5 bases). Germline lookup yields CDR1 MNHEY and CDR2 SMNVEV (reference sequence). V gave up 6 bases and J gave up 8 bases, with 16 bases separating them. There are 13 residues in the CDR3. This chain's CDR3 is CASSPLQRGGYTF. CDR3 DNA sequence: TGTGCCAGCAGCCCCCTGCAGAGGGGCGGCTACACCTTC.

This chain links TRBV28 with TRBJ1-2; no firm D call. V lost 5 bases, J lost 0 bases, and 19 bases lay in between. This CDR3 contains 17 residues. The germline gives CDR1 MDHEN, CDR2 SYDVKM. CDR3 amino acids: CASSSPAALLPNYGYTF. The CDR3 DNA is TGTGCCAGCAGTAGTCCGGCCGCCCTACTACCTAACTATGGCTACACCTTC.

With regard to this clone: Germline and junction disagree at one end, which may indicate a read error. This chain joins TRBV7-9 and TRBJ2-7; D is uncertain. There are 15 residues in the CDR3. Per germline, CDR1 SEHNR and CDR2 FQNEAQ (reference sequence). The CDR3 region is CASTLPGPSSYEQYF. In DNA form, the CDR3 reads TGTGCCAGCACCTTACCGGGCCCGAGCTCCTACGAGCAGTACTTC.

This clone was seen more than once but under ten times. The rearrangement links TRBV14 to TRBJ1-3; 8 positions match TRBD1. V shed 8 bases, J shed 0 bases, and the junction held 3 bases outside the gene matches. The CDR3 totals 14 residues. Germline V gene sequence: CDR1 SGHDN, CDR2 FVKESK. CDR3 DNA sequence: TGTGCCAGCGGGACAGGCTCCTCTGGAAACACCATATATTTT. As protein: CASGTGSSGNTIYF. Full variable domain (rest looked up from reference TRBV14 and TRBJ1-3): EAGVTQFPSHSVIEKGQTVTLRCDPISGHDNLYWYRRVMGKEIKFLLHFVKESKQDESGMPNNRFLAERTGGTYSTLKVQPAELEDSGVYFCASGTGSSGNTIYFGEGSWLTVV.

The chain has TRBV10-3 and TRBJ2-7, with D unclear. The ends were cut back, 10 bases at V and 2 bases at J, with 15 bases in the middle. This CDR3 region has 13 residues. Germline CDR1 reads ENHRY; CDR2 reads SYGVKD. The CDR3 protein is CATLQSEAYEQYF. The CDR3 nucleotides read TGTGCCACCCTACAAAGCGAGGCCTACGAGCAGTACTTC.

The rearrangement links TRBV2 to TRBJ1-1, with a possible D match to TRBD1 (6 bases). Germline assignment: CDR1 SNHLY and CDR2 FYNNEI. The CDR3 is 15 amino acids. V lost 6 bases and J lost 2, with 16 bases in between. CDR3 in amino acids: CASRGGTQKNTEAFF. CDR3 nucleotide sequence: TGTGCCAGCAGGGGAGGGACACAAAAAAACACTGAAGCTTTCTTT. The complete variable domain, with remaining parts taken from reference TRBV2 and TRBJ1-1, reads EPEVTQTPSHQVTQMGQEVILRCVPISNHLYFYWYRQILGQKVEFLVSFYNNEISEKSEIFDDQFSVERPDGSNFTLKIRSTKLEDSAMYFCASRGGTQKNTEAFFGQGTRLTVV.

The chain employs TRBV29-1 and TRBJ1-1, with a tentative D call TRBD1 (5 bases). Between the trimmed V and J ends, which lost 4 bases and 5 bases, there was a span of 23 bases. CDR3 size: 16 residues. Germline V gene lookup returns CDR1 SQVTM and CDR2 ANQGSEA. The CDR3 bases are TGCAGCGTTGGACCGGCCGCGGGGGGAAGGAGAACTGAAGCTTTCTTT. Translated: CSVGPAAGGRRTEAFF.

V is TRBV9 and J is TRBJ1-3; 7 bases map to TRBD1. J was trimmed by 0 bases and V by 1 base; bases with no gene match: 13. Germline assignment: CDR1 SGDLS and CDR2 YYNGEE. The CDR3 length is 19 residues. CDR3 coding DNA: TGTGCCAGCAGCGTATCTGGGACAGTAACAACCAGCTCTGGAAACACCATATATTTT. This gives the protein CASSVSGTVTTSSGNTIYF. The variable domain in full, completed from reference TRBV9 and TRBJ1-3, reads DSGVTQTPKHLITATGQRVTLRCSPRSGDLSVYWYQQSLDQGLQFLIQYYNGEERAKGNILERFSAQQFPDLHSELNLSSLELGDSALYFCASSVSGTVTTSSGNTIYFGEGSWLTVV.

The chain joins TRBV6-6 to TRBJ2-3, with 10 positions matching TRBD1. The CDR3 covers 14 residues. Germline CDR1 MNHNY, CDR2 SVGAGI (reference sequence). Unmatched junction bases numbered 2, after V lost 5 bases and J lost 3 bases. The CDR3 DNA reads TGTGCCAGCAGTCCGGGACAGGGGACAGATACGCAGTATTTT. It translates to CASSPGQGTDTQYF.

The chain couples TRBV10-2 to TRBJ1-2; D is ambiguous. CDR1 WSHSY and CDR2 SAAADI come from the germline V gene. V was shortened by 3 bases and J by 7 bases, with 18 bases between the two germline ends. This CDR3 has 15 residues. CDR3 amino acids: CASSDPLPPRRGYTF. For the CDR3, the DNA is TGCGCCAGCAGTGACCCGCTACCACCCAGGCGTGGCTACACCTTC.

The V call is TRBV6-1, the J call TRBJ1-1; D gene ambiguous. Germline V gene lookup returns CDR1 MNHNS and CDR2 SASEGT. The length of the CDR3 is 15 residues. The V end was cut by 0 bases, the J end by 4 bases, with 12 bases between. CDR3 sequence: CASSEAIRVSTEAFF. CDR3 DNA sequence: TGTGCCAGCAGTGAAGCGATCCGGGTTAGCACTGAAGCTTTCTTT.

J is TRBJ1-2 and V is TRBV19; TRBD1 is a possible D gene (5 bases). The CDR3 spans 16 residues. CDR1 and CDR2 (germline): LNHDA, SQIVND (reference sequence). The V and J ends lost 3 bases and 4 bases respectively, with 18 bases between them. CDR3 bases: TGTGCCAGTAGTATCGGGGCAGGCACTTTAGGCTATGGCTACACCTTC. Translated: CASSIGAGTLGYGYTF.

The rearrangement links TRBV6-4 to TRBJ1-2; D possibly corresponds to TRBD1 (5 bases). V shed 5 bases and J shed 5 bases, with 18 bases lying between them. Germline assignment: CDR1 MRHNA and CDR2 SNTAGT. The CDR3 totals 15 residues. The CDR3 DNA reads as TGTGCCAGCAGTCCGGGAGGAGGGGCACGGTATGGCTACACCTTC. It translates to CASSPGGGARYGYTF.

This chain joins TRBV6-5 and TRBJ2-2; TRBD2 matches 7 bases. The ends lost 2 bases at V and 9 bases at J; junction bases unmatched: 12. This CDR3 is 16 amino acids long. Per the germline V gene, CDR1 is MNHEY and CDR2 is SVGAGI. This CDR3 is CASSYLGGGLDRELFF. DNA for the CDR3: TGTGCCAGCAGTTACCTGGGCGGGGGACTCGACCGGGAGCTGTTTTTT.

This clone is a singleton in its sample. The chain uses TRBV7-8 and TRBJ1-4; 9 bases match TRBD1. V dropped 4 bases and J dropped 5; count of bases not matched to a gene: 5. Per germline, CDR1 SGHVS and CDR2 FQNEAQ. CDR3 length equals 15 residues. DNA of the CDR3: TGTGCCAGCAGCTCCCACAGGGGGCTAAATGAAAAACTGTTTTTT. Translated: CASSSHRGLNEKLFF.

The chain combines TRBV7-2 with TRBJ2-7; TRBD2 might be the D (6 bases). The CDR3 has 14 amino acids. The V end lost 1 base, the J end lost 4 bases, and 11 bases lay between the germline ends. The germline CDR1 and CDR2 sequences are SGHTA and FQGNSA. The CDR3 coding sequence is TGTGCCAGCAGCTTAGGGGGACTGGGATACGAGCAGTACTTC. It is translated as CASSLGGLGYEQYF.

The genes are TRBV9 and TRBJ2-2; 8 nucleotides line up with TRBD1. Germline V gene lookup returns CDR1 SGDLS and CDR2 YYNGEE. The V segment lost 3 bases and the J segment 3 bases; nucleotides outside the gene matches: 4. CDR3 length: 15 amino acids. The CDR3 is CASSEQGADTGELFF. The CDR3 DNA reads TGTGCCAGCAGCGAGCAGGGGGCCGACACCGGGGAGCTGTTTTTT.

The chain couples TRBV6-5 to TRBJ1-2; D possibly corresponds to TRBD1 (6 bases). CDR3 length equals 13 residues. Germline V gene data show CDR1 as MNHEY and CDR2 as SVGAGI. Between the trimmed V and J ends, which lost 0 bases and 8 bases, there was a span of 10 bases. CDR3 nucleotides: TGTGCCAGCAGTTACTCCCCAGGGGTCGGCTACACCTTC. This gives the protein CASSYSPGVGYTF.

This chain connects TRBV7-8 to TRBJ2-7; 7 bases are a match to TRBD2. CDR1 SGHVS and CDR2 FQNEAQ come from the germline V gene. V trimming: 4 bases; J trimming: 4 bases; junction bases outside the gene matches: 10. The CDR3 length is 15 residues. The chain's CDR3 is CASSYLPERGYEQYF. CDR3 in DNA: TGTGCCAGCAGCTACCTGCCTGAGCGGGGTTACGAGCAGTACTTC.

The chain carries TRBV3-1 (or the pseudogene TRBV3-2) and TRBJ1-6; D perhaps matches TRBD1 (5 bases). The CDR3 has 19 residues. Germline V lookup: CDR1 LGHDT, CDR2 YNNKEL (reference sequence). The V end lost 2 bases, the J end lost 0 bases, and 17 bases lay between the germline ends. The CDR3 region has the DNA TGTGCCAGCAGCCAAAGAGGCGGGGGGGGAAGCTCCTATAATTCACCCCTCCACTTT. Protein sequence: CASSQRGGGGSSYNSPLHF.

The rearrangement links TRBV10-2 to TRBJ1-1, with D tentatively TRBD1 (5 bases). Germline V lookup: CDR1 WSHSY, CDR2 SAAADI. This CDR3 has 10 amino acids. Trimming took off 8 bases at V and 11 bases at J, with 12 bases between the two ends. DNA of the CDR3: TGCGCCAGCGGGGAGGCAGGGGCTTTCTTT. Its protein is CASGEAGAFF.

This sequence joins TRBV5-1 and TRBJ1-1; D is uncertain. Trimming pared 0 bases from V and 1 base from J, leaving 10 bases between. This CDR3 has 15 amino acids. The germline V gene has CDR1 SGHRS and CDR2 YFSETQ. Written as DNA, the CDR3 is TGCGCCAGCAGCTTGGAACTTAAGAGGAACACTGAAGCTTTCTTT. It codes for CASSLELKRNTEAFF. Complete variable domain (other parts from reference TRBV5-1 and TRBJ1-1): KAGVTQTPRYLIKTRGQQVTLSCSPISGHRSVSWYQQTPGQGLQFLFEYFSETQRNKGNFPGRFSGRQFSNSRSEMNVSTLELGDSALYLCASSLELKRNTEAFFGQGTRLTVV.

The gene calls are TRBV19 and TRBJ1-3, with 7 positions matching TRBD1. CDR1 is LNHDA, CDR2 SQIVND, per germline (reference sequence). CDR3 length: 14 amino acids. The CDR3 coding sequence is TGTGCTACCAACAGGGGAGGTCATGGAAACACCATATATTTT. Translation gives CATNRGGHGNTIYF.

This clone was detected a few times. V and J are TRBV5-1 and TRBJ2-7; D may be TRBD1 (6 bases). Trimming took off 0 bases at V and 6 bases at J, with 13 bases between the two ends. Germline CDR1 is SGHRS and CDR2 is YFSETQ. The CDR3 is 14 amino acids. CDR3 in DNA: TGCGCCAGCAGCTTGGACAGGGCGGAATCCGAGCAGTACTTC. It codes for CASSLDRAESEQYF.

The rearrangement uses TRBV18 and TRBJ1-2; D is unclear. In germline, CDR1 is KGHSH, CDR2 LQKENI. This CDR3 comprises 13 residues. Deletions cut 5 bases from V and 2 bases from J, with 9 bases between. Here the CDR3 reads CASSEDGNYGYTF. In nucleotides, the CDR3 is TGTGCCAGCTCAGAGGACGGCAACTATGGCTACACCTTC. Drawing the rest from reference TRBV18 and TRBJ1-2, the complete variable domain is NAGVMQNPRHLVRRRGQEARLRCSPMKGHSHVYWYRQLPEEGLKFMVYLQKENIIDESGMPKERFSAEFPKEGPSILRIQQVVRGDSAAYFCASSEDGNYGYTFGSGTRLTVV.